Sequencing of this TCR beta chain was carried out in a study of early T cells in non-severe SARS-CoV-2 infection. The overall study: Whole-blood bulk RNA, unsorted, was sequenced, and chains were unpaired.

cDNA molecules, individually, were tagged with unique molecular identifiers. TCRdb recomputed calls from the 5' RACE reads with MiXCR, one row per CDR3 protein. Of some 49,000 distinct CDR3 sequences in the sample, 3.5% to 4.5% were seen once. This clonotype appeared a single time. Its antigen is still unknown. Points from the study as a whole: Comparison of clonotypes with VDJdb favored anti-spike CD8 responses while missing private and CD4 specificities.

V shed 4 bases and J shed 3 bases, with 7 bases lying between them. The CDR3 covers 13 residues. From germline, CDR1 is DFQATT and CDR2 SNEGSKA (reference sequence). The V call is TRBV20-1, the J call TRBJ2-6; unclear D gene. Sequenced sample: whole blood. This clonotype was sampled from an adult who was a healthcare worker with PCR-confirmed SARS-CoV-2 infection or an uninfected control (not recorded which). CDR3 loop: CSAKVFGANVLTF. CDR3 DNA: TGCAGTGCTAAGGTTTTTGGGGCCAACGTCCTGACTTTC.